The 30 T cell receptor beta chains presented below share a single source sample, sequenced in a study of monozygotic twins with inflammatory bowel disease. With the 5' RACE reads reprocessed, TCRdb shows one record per CDR3 protein and no DNA. Its listing shows over 200,000 distinct CDR3 sequences. Sequences were obtained from blood. The receptors were sampled from a human donor with ulcerative colitis or Crohn's disease, or a healthy co-twin of an affected twin (not recorded which).

This chain uses TRBV19 with TRBJ1-1; TCRdb gives TRBD1 as the D gene, but with no DNA this cannot be confirmed. This CDR3 comprises 18 residues. Germline lookup yields CDR1 LNHDA and CDR2 SQIVND (reference sequence). The chain's CDR3 is CASSIGRGAGGPNTEAFF.

This chain uses TRBV20-1 with TRBJ1-2. In germline, CDR1 is DFQATT, CDR2 SNEGSKA (reference sequence). This CDR3 comprises 13 residues. The CDR3 here is CSARDSQAGGYTF.

The genes are TRBV12-3 or TRBV12-4 and TRBJ1-2; the TRBD1 assignment by TCRdb is unverifiable without DNA. The CDR3 is made up of 14 amino acids. CDR3: CASSDSGLGMRYTF.

The chain is built from TRBV2 and TRBJ2-6. From germline, CDR1 is SNHLY and CDR2 FYNNEI. CDR3 length equals 12 residues. The CDR3: CASRKGANVLTF.

The chain is built from TRBV5-1 and TRBJ1-1; TCRdb lists TRBD1, though no DNA is available to test this call. Germline values: CDR1 SGHRS, CDR2 YFSETQ. CDR3 length equals 13 residues. The CDR3 loop is CASRDSGGTEAFF.

The V call is TRBV10-3, the J call TRBJ1-2; TCRdb gives TRBD1 as the D gene, but with no DNA this cannot be confirmed. CDR3 length: 14 amino acids. The germline V gene has CDR1 ENHRY and CDR2 SYGVKD. CDR3 amino acids: CAISGGVTWDGYTF.

This chain uses TRBV25-1 with TRBJ1-2; TCRdb returns TRBD1, unconfirmable since there is no DNA. CDR1 and CDR2 from the germline V gene are MGHDK and SYGVNS. The CDR3 covers 14 residues. CDR3 residues: CASSATGTSYGYTF.

V and J are TRBV9 and TRBJ2-1; as DNA is missing, the TRBD1 call by TCRdb cannot be tested. The CDR3 is made up of 17 amino acids. The germline V gene has CDR1 SGDLS and CDR2 YYNGEE. The CDR3 loop reads CASSALGERGGYNEQFF.

The chain recombines TRBV20-1 with TRBJ2-1; TCRdb's D call of TRBD1 is untestable without DNA. The CDR3 totals 14 residues. Germline V CDR1 and CDR2: DFQATT, SNEGSKA (reference sequence). The CDR3: CSARTGSSYNEQFF.

The V gene is TRBV5-1, the J gene TRBJ2-3; TCRdb's D gene call, TRBD1, goes unchecked for lack of DNA. Looked up from germline, CDR1 is SGHRS and CDR2 is YFSETQ. The length of the CDR3 is 15 residues. CDR3 sequence reads: CASQLGRGLADTQYF.

This rearrangement joins TRBV20-1 to TRBJ2-1; TCRdb lists TRBD2, though no DNA is available to test this call. This CDR3 region has 15 residues. Germline CDR1 DFQATT, CDR2 SNEGSKA (reference sequence). The CDR3 loop is CSARSSGSLRNEQFF.

The genes are TRBV7-2 and TRBJ2-3; the TCRdb call, TRBD1, lacks DNA for checking. The CDR3 totals 14 residues. CDR1 and CDR2 (germline): SGHTA, FQGNSA. The CDR3 protein is CASSLFPVSDTQYF.

V gene TRBV27 combines with J gene TRBJ2-7; TCRdb names TRBD2, which stays unverified in the absence of DNA. This CDR3 is built from 18 residues. Germline lookup yields CDR1 MNHEY and CDR2 SMNVEV (reference sequence). The CDR3 sequence: CASSLSIMEASGAYEQYF.

The J gene is TRBJ2-1, the V gene TRBV7-3; as DNA is missing, the TRBD2 call by TCRdb cannot be tested. Germline values: CDR1 SGHTA, CDR2 FQGTGA. This CDR3 spans 15 amino acids. CDR3 sequence reads: CASSLLAGGPNEQFF.

The rearrangement joins TRBV4-3 to TRBJ2-7; without DNA, the TCRdb call of TRBD1 cannot be checked. CDR1 and CDR2 (germline): LGHNA, YSLEER. This CDR3 has 14 amino acids. CDR3 amino acids: CASSQEPGTGEQYF.

The chain has TRBV2 and TRBJ2-7; with no DNA, the TCRdb D assignment of TRBD1 cannot be verified. CDR1 is SNHLY, CDR2 FYNNEI, per germline. The CDR3 length is 14 residues. The CDR3 loop reads CASSWTESSYEQYF.

This rearrangement joins TRBV12-3 or TRBV12-4 to TRBJ1-2. The CDR3 contains 13 residues. The CDR3 region is CASSLFLGSGYTF.

The chain recombines TRBV29-1 with TRBJ2-1; TCRdb names TRBD2, which stays unverified in the absence of DNA. CDR1 is SQVTM and CDR2 is ANQGSEA in the germline V gene. The CDR3 runs to 12 residues. CDR3 residues: CSVSVGGNEQFF.

The genes are TRBV4-3 and TRBJ1-5; TCRdb's D gene call, TRBD1, goes unchecked for lack of DNA. The CDR3 consists of 17 residues. Looked up from germline, CDR1 is LGHNA and CDR2 is YSLEER. The CDR3 region is CASSQGTGGGSNQPQHF.

This chain connects TRBV5-1 to TRBJ1-6. The CDR3 totals 15 residues. Germline V CDR1 and CDR2: SGHRS, YFSETQ. CDR3: CASSLDLSYNSPLHF.

The J gene is TRBJ2-5, the V gene TRBV20-1; without DNA, the TCRdb call of TRBD2 cannot be checked. The CDR3 has 15 amino acids. CDR1 and CDR2 from the germline V gene are DFQATT and SNEGSKA (reference sequence). CDR3: CSARGTSGIEETQYF.

The chain uses TRBV18 and TRBJ1-1. Germline-derived CDR1 and CDR2 are KGHSH and LQKENI. The CDR3 extends over 14 amino acids. CDR3 residues: CASSRQAPNTEAFF.

The V call is TRBV2, the J call TRBJ2-1; there is no DNA to check the TCRdb D call of TRBD2. The V gene's germline CDR1 is SNHLY and CDR2 FYNNEI. The CDR3 has 13 amino acids. Here the CDR3 reads CASSSGTSAEQFF.

The V and J genes are TRBV29-1 and TRBJ2-7; TCRdb proposes TRBD1, but this gene call is untestable without DNA. This CDR3 is built from 13 residues. Per germline, CDR1 SQVTM and CDR2 ANQGSEA. This CDR3 is CSVTGTGDHEQYF.

CDR3 loop: CASSLRAGGFYEQYF. The rearrangement uses TRBV27 and TRBJ2-7; TCRdb proposes TRBD2, but this gene call is untestable without DNA. This CDR3 has 15 amino acids. CDR1 MNHEY and CDR2 SMNVEV come from the germline V gene (reference sequence).

The V call is TRBV28, the J call TRBJ2-7; lacking DNA, the TRBD2 call made by TCRdb goes unchecked. The CDR3 loop spans 16 amino acids. In germline, CDR1 is MDHEN, CDR2 SYDVKM. The CDR3 sequence: CASSSLGLGLLGEQYF.

This sequence joins TRBV27 and TRBJ1-4; TCRdb's D call of TRBD1 is untestable without DNA. The CDR3 covers 13 residues. Germline-derived CDR1 and CDR2 are MNHEY and SMNVEV (reference sequence). The CDR3 region is CASRIQGSEKLFF.

V gene TRBV7-2 combines with J gene TRBJ1-2; TCRdb's D gene call, TRBD1, goes unchecked for lack of DNA. Germline CDR1 and CDR2: SGHTA and FQGNSA. There are 12 residues in the CDR3. CDR3 protein: CASSLPTGPPTF. The full variable domain, completed using reference TRBV7-2 and TRBJ1-2, is GAGVSQSPSNKVTEKGKDVELRCDPISGHTALYWYRQSLGQGLEFLIYFQGNSAPDKSGLPSDRFSAERTGGSVSTLTIQRTQQEDSAVYLCASSLPTGPPTFGSGTRLTVV.

V and J are TRBV7-9 and TRBJ2-2. Germline CDR1 is SEHNR and CDR2 is FQNEAQ (reference sequence). The CDR3 length is 15 residues. CDR3 protein: CASSFVTTQTGELFF.

This rearrangement joins TRBV12-3 or TRBV12-4 to TRBJ2-2; TCRdb names TRBD1, which stays unverified in the absence of DNA. CDR3 size: 14 residues. This CDR3 is CASTRGRNTEELFF.